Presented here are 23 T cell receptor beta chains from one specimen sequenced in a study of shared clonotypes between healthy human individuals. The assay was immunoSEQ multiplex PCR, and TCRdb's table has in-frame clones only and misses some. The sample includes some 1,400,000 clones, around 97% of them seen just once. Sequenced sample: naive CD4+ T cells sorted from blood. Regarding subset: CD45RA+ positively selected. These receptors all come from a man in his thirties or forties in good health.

The CDR3 nucleotides read TGCGCCAGCAGCCCCGGACCCTACGAGCAGTACTTC. This sequence encodes CASSPGPYEQYF. The chain uses TRBV4-1 and TRBJ2-7; D uncertain. The V end lost 4 bases, the J end lost 2 bases, and 6 bases lay between the germline ends. This CDR3 has 12 amino acids. Germline assignment: CDR1 MGHRA and CDR2 YSYEKL.

The DNA for the CDR3 is TGTGCCAGCAGCACCCCGGGACAGGGACCCTACGAGCAGTACTTC. It encodes CASSTPGQGPYEQYF. The rearrangement joins TRBV21-1 to TRBJ2-7; the table gives TRBD1 as D, unverified against the DNA. TRBV21-1 is annotated as a pseudogene. CDR3 length equals 15 residues.

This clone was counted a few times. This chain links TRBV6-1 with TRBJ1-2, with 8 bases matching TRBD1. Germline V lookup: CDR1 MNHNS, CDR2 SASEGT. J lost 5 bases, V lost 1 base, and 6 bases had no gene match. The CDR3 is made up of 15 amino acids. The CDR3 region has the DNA TGTGCCAGCAGTGAAGAACAGGGGGGACCTTATGGCTACACCTTC. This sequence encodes CASSEEQGGPYGYTF.

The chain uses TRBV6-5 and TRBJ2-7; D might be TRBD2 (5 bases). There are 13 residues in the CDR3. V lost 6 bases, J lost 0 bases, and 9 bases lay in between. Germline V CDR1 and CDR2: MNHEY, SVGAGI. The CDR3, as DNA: TGTGCCAGCAGGGTACGGGGCTCCTACGAGCAGTACTTC. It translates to CASRVRGSYEQYF.

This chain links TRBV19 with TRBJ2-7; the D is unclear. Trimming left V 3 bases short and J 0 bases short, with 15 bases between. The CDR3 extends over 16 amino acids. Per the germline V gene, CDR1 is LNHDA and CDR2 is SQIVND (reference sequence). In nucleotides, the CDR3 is TGTGCCAGTAGTATTGTCGGACGGGCCCGCTCCTACGAGCAGTACTTC. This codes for CASSIVGRARSYEQYF.

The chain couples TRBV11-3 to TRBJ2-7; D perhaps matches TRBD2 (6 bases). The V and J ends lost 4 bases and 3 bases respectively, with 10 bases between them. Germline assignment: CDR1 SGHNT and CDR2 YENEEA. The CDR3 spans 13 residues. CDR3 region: CASSSDSGYEQYF. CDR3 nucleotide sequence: TGTGCCAGCAGCTCCGATAGCGGCTACGAGCAGTACTTC.

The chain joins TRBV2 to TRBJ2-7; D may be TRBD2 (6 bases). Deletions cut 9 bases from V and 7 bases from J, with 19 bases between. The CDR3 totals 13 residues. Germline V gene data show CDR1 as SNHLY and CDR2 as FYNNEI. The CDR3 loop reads CASQDGTGGEQYF. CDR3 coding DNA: TGTGCCAGTCAGGACGGGACCGGGGGAGAGCAGTACTTC.

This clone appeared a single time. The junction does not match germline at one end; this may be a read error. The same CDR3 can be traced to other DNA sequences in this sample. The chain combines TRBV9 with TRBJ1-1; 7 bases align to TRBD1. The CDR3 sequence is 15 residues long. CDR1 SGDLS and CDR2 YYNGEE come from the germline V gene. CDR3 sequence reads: CASSVGGGWGTEAFF. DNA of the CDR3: TGTGCCAGCAGCGTAGGAGGGGGCTGGGGAACTGAAGCTTTTTTT.

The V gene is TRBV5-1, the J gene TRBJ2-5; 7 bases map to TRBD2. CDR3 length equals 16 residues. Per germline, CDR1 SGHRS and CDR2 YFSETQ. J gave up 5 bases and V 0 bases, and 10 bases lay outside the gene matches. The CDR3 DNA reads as TGCGCCAGCAGCTTGGGGTTTGGGGGGGATCAGGAGACCCAGTACTTC. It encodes CASSLGFGGDQETQYF.

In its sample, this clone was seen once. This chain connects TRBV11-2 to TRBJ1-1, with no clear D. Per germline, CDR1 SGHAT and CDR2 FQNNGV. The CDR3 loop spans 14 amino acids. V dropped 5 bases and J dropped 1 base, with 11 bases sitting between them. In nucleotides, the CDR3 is TGTGCCAGCAGCCTTTCTTCGGGGAACACTGAAGCTTTCTTT. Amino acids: CASSLSSGNTEAFF.

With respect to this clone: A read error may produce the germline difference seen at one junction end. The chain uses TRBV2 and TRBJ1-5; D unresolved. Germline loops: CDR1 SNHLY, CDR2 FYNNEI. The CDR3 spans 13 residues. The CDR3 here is CASCEGVNQPQHF. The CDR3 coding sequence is TGTGCCAGCTGTGAGGGAGTCAATCAGCCCCAGCATTTT. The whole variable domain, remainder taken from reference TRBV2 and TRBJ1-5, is EPEVTQTPSHQVTQMGQEVILRCVPISNHLYFYWYRQILGQKVEFLVSFYNNEISEKSEIFDDQFSVERPDGSNFTLKIRSTKLEDSAMYFCASCEGVNQPQHFGDGTRLSIL.

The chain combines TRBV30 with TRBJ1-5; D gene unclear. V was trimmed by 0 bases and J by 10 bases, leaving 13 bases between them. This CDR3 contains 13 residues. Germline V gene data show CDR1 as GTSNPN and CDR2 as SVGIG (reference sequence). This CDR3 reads CAWSVRTAGPQHF. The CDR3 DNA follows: TGTGCCTGGAGTGTTCGCACAGCCGGCCCCCAGCATTTT. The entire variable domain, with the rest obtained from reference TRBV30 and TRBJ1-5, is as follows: SQTIHQWPATLVQPVGSPLSLECTVEGTSNPNLYWYRQAAGRGLQLLFYSVGIGQISSEVPQNLSASRPQDRQFILSSKKLLLSDSGFYLCAWSVRTAGPQHFGDGTRLSIL.

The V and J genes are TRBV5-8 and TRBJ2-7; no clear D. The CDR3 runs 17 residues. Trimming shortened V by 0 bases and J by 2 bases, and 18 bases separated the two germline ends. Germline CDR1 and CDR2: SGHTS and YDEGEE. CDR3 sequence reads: CASSLVVGRQPPYEQYF. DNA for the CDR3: TGTGCCAGCAGCTTGGTGGTAGGGCGGCAGCCCCCCTACGAGCAGTACTTC.

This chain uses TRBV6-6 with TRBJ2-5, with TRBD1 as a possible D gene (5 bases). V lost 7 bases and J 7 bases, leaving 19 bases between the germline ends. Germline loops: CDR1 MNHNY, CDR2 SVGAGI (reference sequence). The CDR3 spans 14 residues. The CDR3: CASTSTWGSGTQYF. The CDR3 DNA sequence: TGTGCCAGCACCTCCACCTGGGGCTCGGGGACCCAGTACTTC.

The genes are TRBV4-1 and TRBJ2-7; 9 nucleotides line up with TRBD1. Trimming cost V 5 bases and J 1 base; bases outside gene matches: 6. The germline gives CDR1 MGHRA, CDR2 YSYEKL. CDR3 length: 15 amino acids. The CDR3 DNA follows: TGCGCCAGCAGCTACAACAGGGGGCCGTCCTACGAGCAGTACTTC. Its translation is CASSYNRGPSYEQYF.

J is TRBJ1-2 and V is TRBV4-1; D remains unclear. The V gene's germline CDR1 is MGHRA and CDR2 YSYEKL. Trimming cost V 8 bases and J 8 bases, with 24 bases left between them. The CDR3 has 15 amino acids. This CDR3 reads CASLPSVSRSRGYTF. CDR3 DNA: TGCGCCAGCTTACCTTCCGTGTCCAGGAGTAGGGGCTACACCTTC.

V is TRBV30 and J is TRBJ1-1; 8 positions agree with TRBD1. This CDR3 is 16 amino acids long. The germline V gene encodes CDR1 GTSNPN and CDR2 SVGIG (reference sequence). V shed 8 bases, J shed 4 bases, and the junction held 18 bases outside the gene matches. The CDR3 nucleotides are TGTGCCATCTTGACAGGGGCCGGGCTGGGTATCACTGAAGCTTTCTTT. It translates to CAILTGAGLGITEAFF. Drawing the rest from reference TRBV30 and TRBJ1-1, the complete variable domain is SQTIHQWPATLVQPVGSPLSLECTVEGTSNPNLYWYRQAAGRGLQLLFYSVGIGQISSEVPQNLSASRPQDRQFILSSKKLLLSDSGFYLCAILTGAGLGITEAFFGQGTRLTVV.

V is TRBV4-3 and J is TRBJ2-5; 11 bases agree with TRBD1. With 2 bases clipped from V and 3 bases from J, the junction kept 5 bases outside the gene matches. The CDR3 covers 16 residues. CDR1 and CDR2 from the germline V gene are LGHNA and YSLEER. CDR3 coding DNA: TGCGCCAGCAGCCAACAATGGACAGGGGGCGAAGAGACCCAGTACTTC. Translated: CASSQQWTGGEETQYF.

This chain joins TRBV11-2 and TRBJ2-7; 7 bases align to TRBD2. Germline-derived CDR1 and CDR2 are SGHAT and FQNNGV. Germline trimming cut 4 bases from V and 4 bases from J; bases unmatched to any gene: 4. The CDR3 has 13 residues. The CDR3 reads CASSSWTSYEQYF. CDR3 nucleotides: TGTGCCAGCAGCTCATGGACTAGTTACGAGCAGTACTTC.

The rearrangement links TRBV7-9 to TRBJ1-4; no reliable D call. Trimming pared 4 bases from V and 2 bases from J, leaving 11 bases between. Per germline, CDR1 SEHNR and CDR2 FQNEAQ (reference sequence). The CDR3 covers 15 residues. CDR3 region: CASSSVYGTNEKLFF. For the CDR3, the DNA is TGTGCCAGCAGCTCCGTGTACGGGACTAATGAAAAACTGTTTTTT.

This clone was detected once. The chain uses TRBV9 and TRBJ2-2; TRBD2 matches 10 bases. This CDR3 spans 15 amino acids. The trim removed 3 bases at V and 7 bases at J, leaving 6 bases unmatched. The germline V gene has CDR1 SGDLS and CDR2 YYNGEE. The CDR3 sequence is CASSALAGVGGELFF. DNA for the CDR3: TGTGCCAGCAGCGCGCTAGCGGGAGTTGGCGGGGAGCTGTTTTTT.

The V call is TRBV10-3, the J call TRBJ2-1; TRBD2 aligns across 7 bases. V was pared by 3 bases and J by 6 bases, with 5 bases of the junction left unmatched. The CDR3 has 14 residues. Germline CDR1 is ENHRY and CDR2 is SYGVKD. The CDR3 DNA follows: TGTGCCATCAGTGAACGGGGGAGGGCCAATGAGCAGTTCTTC. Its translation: CAISERGRANEQFF.

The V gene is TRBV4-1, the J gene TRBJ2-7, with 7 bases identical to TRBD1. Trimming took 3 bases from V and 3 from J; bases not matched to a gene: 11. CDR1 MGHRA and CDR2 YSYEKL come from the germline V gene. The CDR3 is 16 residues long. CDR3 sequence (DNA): TGCGCCAGCAGCCACCTAGGACAGGAGGAGAACTACGAGCAGTACTTC. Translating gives CASSHLGQEENYEQYF.